The 2 T cell receptor beta chains below were found in one sample sequenced in a study of human CD8 memory T cell subsets. TPEX cells, early memory CD8+ T cells with exhausted-like traits, were CCR7+ PD-1+ TIGIT+. UMI-labeled 5' RACE produced the TCR beta libraries. TCRdb reprocessed the 5' RACE reads, keeping one entry per CDR3 protein, no DNA. This sample's table reports about 6,700 distinct CDR3 sequences. Sequencing used CD8+ T cells from PBMCs. Receptors originate from a human donor in good health.

The chain couples TRBV2 to TRBJ2-7; without DNA, the TCRdb call of TRBD1 cannot be checked. CDR3 length: 11 amino acids. The germline CDR1 and CDR2 sequences are SNHLY and FYNNEI. This CDR3 is CASLGAGEQYF. Combining the CDR3 with reference TRBV2 and TRBJ2-7 gives the whole variable domain EPEVTQTPSHQVTQMGQEVILRCVPISNHLYFYWYRQILGQKVEFLVSFYNNEISEKSEIFDDQFSVERPDGSNFTLKIRSTKLEDSAMYFCASLGAGEQYFGPGTRLTVT.

The chain employs TRBV20-1 and TRBJ2-2. CDR1 is DFQATT, CDR2 SNEGSKA, per germline (reference sequence). The CDR3 is 14 amino acids. CDR3 region: CSARDFRNTGELFF.